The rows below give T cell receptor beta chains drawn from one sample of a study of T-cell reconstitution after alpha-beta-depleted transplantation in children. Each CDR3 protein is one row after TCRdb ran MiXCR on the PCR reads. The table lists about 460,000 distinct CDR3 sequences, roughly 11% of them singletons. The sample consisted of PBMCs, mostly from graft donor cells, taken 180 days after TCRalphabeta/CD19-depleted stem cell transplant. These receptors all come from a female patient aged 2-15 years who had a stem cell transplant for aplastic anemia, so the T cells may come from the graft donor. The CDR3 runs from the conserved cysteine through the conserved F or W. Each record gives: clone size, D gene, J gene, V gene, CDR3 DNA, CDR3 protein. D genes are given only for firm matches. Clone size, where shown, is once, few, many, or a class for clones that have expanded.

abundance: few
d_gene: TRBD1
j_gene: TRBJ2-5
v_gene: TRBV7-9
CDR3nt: TGTGCCAGCAGCTGGACAGGGGGGTACCAAGAGACCCAGTACTTC
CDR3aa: CASSWTGGYQETQYF

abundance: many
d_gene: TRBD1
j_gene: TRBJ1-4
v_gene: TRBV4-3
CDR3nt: TGCGCCAGCAGCCCGGGACAGACAACTAATGAAAAACTGTTTTTT
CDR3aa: CASSPGQTTNEKLFF

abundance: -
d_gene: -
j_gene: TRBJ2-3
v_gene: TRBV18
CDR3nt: TGTGCCAGCTCGCCTCCGGGACATGTACCAGATACGCAGTATTTT
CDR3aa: CASSPPGHVPDTQYF

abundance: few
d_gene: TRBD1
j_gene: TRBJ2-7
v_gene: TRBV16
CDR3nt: TGTGCCAGCAGCCAAACCACGACAGGGGCCCTCTACGAGCAGTACTTC
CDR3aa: CASSQTTTGALYEQYF

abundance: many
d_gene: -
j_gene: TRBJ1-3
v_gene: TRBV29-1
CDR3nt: TGCAGCGTTGAAGACGGTCGGGTGAGGAACACCATATATTTT
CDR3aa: CSVEDGRVRNTIYF

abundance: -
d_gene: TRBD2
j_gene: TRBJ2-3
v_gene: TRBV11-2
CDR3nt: TGTGCCAGCAGCTTGGGGCGAGCGGGAGGGGCCTACACAGATACGCAGTATTTT
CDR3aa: CASSLGRAGGAYTDTQYF

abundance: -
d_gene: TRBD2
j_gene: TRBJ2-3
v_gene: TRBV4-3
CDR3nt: TGCGCCAGCAGCCAAGATGAACTAGCGGGAGGCCCCAGCACAGATACGCAGTATTTT
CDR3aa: CASSQDELAGGPSTDTQYF

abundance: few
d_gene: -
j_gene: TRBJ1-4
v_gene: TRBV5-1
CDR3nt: TGCGCCAGCAGCTTTCTCCGGGTCCCAGGTGAAAAACTGTTTTTT
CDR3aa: CASSFLRVPGEKLFF

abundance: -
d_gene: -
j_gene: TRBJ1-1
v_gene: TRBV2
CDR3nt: TGTGCCAGCAGCATCAGATCTAGATACACTGAAGCTTTCTTT
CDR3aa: CASSIRSRYTEAFF

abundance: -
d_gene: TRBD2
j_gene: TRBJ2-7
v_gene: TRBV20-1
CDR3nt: TGCAGTGCTACCCCAACTAGCGGGAGTCACGAGCAGTACTTC
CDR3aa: CSATPTSGSHEQYF

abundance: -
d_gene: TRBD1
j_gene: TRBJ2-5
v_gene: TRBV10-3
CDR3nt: TGTGCCATCAGTGAGTCTCAGGGGGACCAAGAGACCCAGTACTTC
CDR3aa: CAISESQGDQETQYF

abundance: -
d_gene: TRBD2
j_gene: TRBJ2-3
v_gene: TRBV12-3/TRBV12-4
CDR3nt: TGTGCCAGCAGTTTAGACTGGACTAGCGGCACAGATACGCAGTATTTT
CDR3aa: CASSLDWTSGTDTQYF

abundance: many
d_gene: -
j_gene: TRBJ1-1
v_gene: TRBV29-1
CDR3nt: TGCAGCGTTGAAGCCAGGCCGAACACTGAAGCTTTCTTT
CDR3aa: CSVEARPNTEAFF

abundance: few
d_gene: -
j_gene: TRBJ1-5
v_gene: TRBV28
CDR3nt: TGTGCCAGCAGTTTTCCTGGGGGCAATCAGCCCCAGCATTTT
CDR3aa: CASSFPGGNQPQHF

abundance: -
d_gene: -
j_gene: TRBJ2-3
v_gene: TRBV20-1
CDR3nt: TGCAGTGCTAGGAAAGGGACTACAGATACGCAGTATTTT
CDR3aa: CSARKGTTDTQYF

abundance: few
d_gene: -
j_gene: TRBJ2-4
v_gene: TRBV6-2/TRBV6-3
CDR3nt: TGTGCCAGCACCGACAGGGAGGCGGCCAAAAACATTCAGTACTTC
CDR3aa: CASTDREAAKNIQYF

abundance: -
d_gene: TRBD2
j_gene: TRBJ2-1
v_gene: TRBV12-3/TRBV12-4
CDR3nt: TGTGCCAGCAGTCGGACTAGCGGGGACCGACATGAGCAGTTCTTC
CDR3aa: CASSRTSGDRHEQFF

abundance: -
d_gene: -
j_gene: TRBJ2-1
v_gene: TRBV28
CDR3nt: TGTGCCAGCAGTACTGGTTCGGGTCTGGGGTTCTTC
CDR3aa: CASSTGSGLGFF

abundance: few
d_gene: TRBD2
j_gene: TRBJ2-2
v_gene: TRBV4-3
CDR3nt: TGCGCCAGCAGCCAAGAGGGACTAGCTACCACCGGGGAGCTGTTTTTT
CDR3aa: CASSQEGLATTGELFF

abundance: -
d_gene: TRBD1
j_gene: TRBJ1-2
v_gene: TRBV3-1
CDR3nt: TGTGCCAGCGCCAAAGAGACAGGGACGGGCTACACCTTC
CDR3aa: CASAKETGTGYTF

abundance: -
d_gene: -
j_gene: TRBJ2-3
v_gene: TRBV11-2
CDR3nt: TGTGCCAGCAGCTTCTCTAGGACCGCTAGGTCTTCCACAGATACGCAGTATTTT
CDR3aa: CASSFSRTARSSTDTQYF

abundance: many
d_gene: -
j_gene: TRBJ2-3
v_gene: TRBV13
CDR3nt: TGTGCCAGCAGCTTAGGCGACTCTCCCTGGGATACGCAGTATTTT
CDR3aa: CASSLGDSPWDTQYF

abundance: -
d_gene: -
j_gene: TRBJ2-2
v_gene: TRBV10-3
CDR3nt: TGTGCCATCAGTGAATGGGACCCAAGCTCTGGCGGGGAGCTGTTTTTT
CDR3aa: CAISEWDPSSGGELFF

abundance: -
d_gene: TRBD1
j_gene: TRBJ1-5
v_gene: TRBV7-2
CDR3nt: TGTGCCAGCAGCTTAGTCCCGGGACAGGGGGACCAGCCCCAGCATTTT
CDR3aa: CASSLVPGQGDQPQHF

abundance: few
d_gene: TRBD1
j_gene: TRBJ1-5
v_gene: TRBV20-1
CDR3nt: TGCAGTGCTAAGTCCGGGACAGGGAGGGATCAGCCCCAGCATTTT
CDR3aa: CSAKSGTGRDQPQHF

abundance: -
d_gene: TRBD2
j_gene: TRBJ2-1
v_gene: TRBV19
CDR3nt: TGTGCCAGTACCCCAGGAGTAGCGGGATCCTTCGGGGAGTTCTTC
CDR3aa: CASTPGVAGSFGEFF

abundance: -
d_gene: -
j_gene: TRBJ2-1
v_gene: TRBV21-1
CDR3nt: TGTGCCAGCAGCAAAGAGGGGGTGACCAGCGGGAGAGGTTCCTACAATGAGCAGTTCTTC
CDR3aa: CASSKEGVTSGRGSYNEQFF

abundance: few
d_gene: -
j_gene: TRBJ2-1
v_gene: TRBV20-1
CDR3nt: TGCAGTGCTAGAGAGAGGGACAAGTACAATGAGCAGTTCTTC
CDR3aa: CSARERDKYNEQFF

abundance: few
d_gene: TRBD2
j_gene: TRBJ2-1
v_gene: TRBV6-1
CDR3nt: TGTGCCAGCACCGTAACGCCAACTAGCGGACCTTACAATGAGCAGTTCTTC
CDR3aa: CASTVTPTSGPYNEQFF

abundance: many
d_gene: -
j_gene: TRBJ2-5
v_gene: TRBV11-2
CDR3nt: TGTGCCAGCAGCTTTCGTCAGGCACAGCAAGAGACCCAGTACTTC
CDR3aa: CASSFRQAQQETQYF